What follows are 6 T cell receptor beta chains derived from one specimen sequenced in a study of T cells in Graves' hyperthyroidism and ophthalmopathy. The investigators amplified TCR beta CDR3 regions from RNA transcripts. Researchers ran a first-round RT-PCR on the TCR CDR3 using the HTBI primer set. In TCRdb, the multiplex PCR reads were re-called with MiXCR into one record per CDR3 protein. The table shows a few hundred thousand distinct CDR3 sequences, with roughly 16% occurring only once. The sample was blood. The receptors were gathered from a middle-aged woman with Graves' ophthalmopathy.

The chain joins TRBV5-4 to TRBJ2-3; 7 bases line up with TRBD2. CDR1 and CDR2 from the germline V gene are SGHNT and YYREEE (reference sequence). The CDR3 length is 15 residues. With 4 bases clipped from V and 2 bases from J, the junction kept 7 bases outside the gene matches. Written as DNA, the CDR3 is TGTGCCAGCAGCCGCTCCAGCGGGGACACAGATACGCAGTATTTT. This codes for CASSRSSGDTDTQYF. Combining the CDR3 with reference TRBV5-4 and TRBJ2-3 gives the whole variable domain ETGVTQSPTHLIKTRGQQVTLRCSSQSGHNTVSWYQQALGQGPQFIFQYYREEENGRGNFPPRFSGLQFPNYSSELNVNALELDDSALYLCASSRSSGDTDTQYFGPGTRLTVL.

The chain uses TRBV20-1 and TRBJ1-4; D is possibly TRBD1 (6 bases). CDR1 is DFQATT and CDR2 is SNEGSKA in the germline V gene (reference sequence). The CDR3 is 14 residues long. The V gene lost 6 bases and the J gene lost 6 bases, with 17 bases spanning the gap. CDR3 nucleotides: TGCAGTGCCGTCCGGGGGCGTGGGGATGAAAAACTGTTTTTT. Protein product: CSAVRGRGDEKLFF.

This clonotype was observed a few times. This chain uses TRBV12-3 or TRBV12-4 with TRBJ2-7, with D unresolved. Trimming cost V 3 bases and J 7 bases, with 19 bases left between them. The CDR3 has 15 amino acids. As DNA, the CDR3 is TGTGCCAGCAGTTTGAACTCAGCTATCCCGGAAGAGCAGTACTTC. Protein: CASSLNSAIPEEQYF.

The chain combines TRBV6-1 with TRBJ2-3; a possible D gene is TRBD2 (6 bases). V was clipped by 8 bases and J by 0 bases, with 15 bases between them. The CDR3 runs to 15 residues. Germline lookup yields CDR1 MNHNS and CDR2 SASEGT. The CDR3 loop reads CASHKSSGSTDTQYF. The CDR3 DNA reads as TGTGCCAGCCATAAAAGTAGCGGTAGCACAGATACGCAGTATTTT.

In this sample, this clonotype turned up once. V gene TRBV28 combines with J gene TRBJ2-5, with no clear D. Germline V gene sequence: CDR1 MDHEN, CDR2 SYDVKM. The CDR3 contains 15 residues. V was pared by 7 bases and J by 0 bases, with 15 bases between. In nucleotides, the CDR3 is TGTGCCAGCACTAGATCCAATGCGTACCAAGAGACCCAGTACTTC. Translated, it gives CASTRSNAYQETQYF.

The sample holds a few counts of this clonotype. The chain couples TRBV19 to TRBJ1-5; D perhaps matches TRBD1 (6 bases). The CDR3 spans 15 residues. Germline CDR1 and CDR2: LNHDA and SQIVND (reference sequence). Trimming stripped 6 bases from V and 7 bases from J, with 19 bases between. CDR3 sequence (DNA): TGTGCCAGTAGGGGGACACTTGGGTCCCACCAGCCCCAGCATTTT. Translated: CASRGTLGSHQPQHF.